Listed below are T cell receptor beta chains from one sample, sequenced in a study of control samples from healthy donors and cancer patients. Clones were sequenced by immunoSEQ multiplex PCR, and TCRdb holds only the in-frame ones, with some missing. The table records some 120,000 clones, 90% to 95% of them present only once. Specimen: blood. All receptors come from a woman aged 18 to 35 in good health. The CDR3 runs from the conserved cysteine through the conserved F or W. The D gene is left open where the match is weak. Some rows mark clone size as missing; the rest say once, few, many or name a class of expanded clone.

TRBV7-9	TRBJ1-5	NA	NA	CASSLVANQPQHF	TGTGCCAGCAGCTTAGTCGCCAATCAGCCCCAGCATTTT
TRBV15	TRBJ2-3	many	TRBD2	CATSRGLYTDTQYF	TGTGCCACCAGCAGGGGACTATACACAGATACGCAGTATTTT
TRBV6-5	TRBJ1-1	NA	TRBD1	CASSSQGAGGTEAFF	TGTGCCAGCAGTAGTCAGGGGGCAGGTGGCACTGAAGCTTTCTTT
TRBV5-1	TRBJ1-2	NA	NA	CASSLNTRDGYTF	TGCGCCAGCAGCTTGAATACCAGGGATGGCTACACCTTC
TRBV29-1	TRBJ2-5	NA	NA	CSEIRETQYF	TGCAGCGAGATCCGTGAGACCCAGTACTTC
TRBV18	TRBJ1-1	NA	NA	CASSSGIMNTEAFF	TGTGCCAGCTCATCCGGTATCATGAACACTGAAGCTTTCTTT
TRBV29-1	TRBJ2-7	once	NA	CSVEVVGSYEQYF	TGCAGCGTTGAGGTCGTGGGGTCCTACGAGCAGTACTTC
TRBV24-1	TRBJ2-2	NA	NA	CASAAGQLGGELFF	TGTGCCAGCGCGGCGGGACAGCTTGGGGGGGAGCTGTTTTTT
TRBV5-1	TRBJ1-4	NA	TRBD1	CASSPQTGVNEKLFF	TGCGCCAGCAGCCCACAGACAGGGGTAAATGAAAAACTGTTTTTT
TRBV13	TRBJ2-3	NA	NA	CASSHSTDTQYF	TGTGCCAGCAGCCACTCCACAGATACGCAGTATTTT
TRBV19	TRBJ1-1	NA	NA	CASSSRGWNTEAFF	TGTGCCAGTAGTTCCAGGGGCTGGAACACTGAAGCTTTCTTT
TRBV18	TRBJ1-4	NA	TRBD1	CASSPPRTGNNNEKLFF	TGTGCCAGCTCACCACCTCGGACAGGGAATAATAATGAAAAACTGTTTTTT
TRBV27	TRBJ1-1	NA	NA	CASSSRIDANTEAFF	TGTGCCAGCAGCTCACGCATCGACGCGAACACTGAAGCTTTCTTT
TRBV4-3	TRBJ2-3	NA	NA	CASSQDARSSTDTQYF	TGCGCCAGCAGCCAAGACGCGCGCTCTAGCACAGATACGCAGTATTTT
TRBV7-9	TRBJ2-7	NA	TRBD1	CASRPDRGGYEQYF	TGTGCCAGCAGACCTGACAGGGGGGGATACGAGCAGTACTTC
TRBV28	TRBJ2-3	NA	NA	CASSFSLGPSTDTQYF	TGTGCCAGCAGTTTCTCCCTAGGACCTAGCACAGATACGCAGTATTTT
TRBV19	TRBJ2-2	once	TRBD1	CASSSTPGGAGGELFF	TGTGCCAGTAGTTCGACCCCAGGGGGCGCAGGCGGGGAGCTGTTTTTT
TRBV3-1/TRBV3-2	TRBJ2-4	NA	NA	CASSQEARGGFAAQYF	TGTGCCAGCAGCCAAGAGGCCAGGGGAGGATTCGCAGCACAGTACTTC
TRBV15	TRBJ1-2	NA	NA	CATSRDLGALESAYAYGYTF	TGTGCCACCAGCAGAGATCTAGGGGCCCTAGAATCCGCCTACGCCTATGGCTACACCTTC
TRBV6-5	TRBJ1-1	NA	NA	CASSYRGGTEAFF	TGTGCCAGCAGTTACAGGGGAGGCACTGAAGCTTTCTTT
TRBV4-2	TRBJ2-3	NA	NA	CASSQGLLDTQYF	TGTGCCAGCAGCCAAGGACTTCTAGATACGCAGTATTTT
TRBV28	TRBJ1-5	NA	TRBD1	CASSLYRGRNQPQHF	TGTGCCAGCAGTCTGTACAGGGGTCGCAATCAGCCCCAGCATTTT
TRBV5-4	TRBJ2-5	NA	TRBD2	CASSIRLARETQYF	TGTGCCAGCAGCATAAGACTAGCGAGAGAGACCCAGTACTTC
TRBV6-5	TRBJ2-5	NA	TRBD2	CASSPTGGFQETQYF	TGTGCCAGCAGTCCGACCGGGGGGTTCCAAGAGACCCAGTACTTC
TRBV5-1	TRBJ1-2	NA	TRBD1	CASSVTGEANYGYTF	TGCGCCAGCAGCGTTACAGGGGAGGCAAACTATGGCTACACCTTC
TRBV28	TRBJ2-3	few	TRBD1	CASSPGTGITDTQYF	TGTGCCAGCAGTCCCGGGACAGGGATCACAGATACGCAGTATTTT
TRBV3-1/TRBV3-2	TRBJ1-2	NA	TRBD1	CASSQVNIDRDDYGYTF	TGTGCCAGCAGCCAAGTTAATATTGACAGGGATGACTATGGCTACACCTTC
TRBV18	TRBJ2-2	NA	NA	CASSPSGTRNTGELFF	TGTGCCAGCTCACCCTCCGGGACCAGGAACACCGGGGAGCTGTTTTTT
TRBV7-2	TRBJ1-4	NA	NA	CASSLLGAGGEKLFF	TGTGCCAGCAGCTTGTTGGGGGCTGGGGGTGAAAAACTGTTTTTT
TRBV5-4	TRBJ2-7	once	NA	CASSLDSIGVQYF	TGTGCCAGCAGCTTGGACTCGATAGGGGTGCAGTACTTC
TRBV18	TRBJ1-5	NA	NA	CASSSGPRDQPQHF	TGTGCCAGCTCGTCCGGGCCCAGGGATCAGCCCCAGCATTTT
TRBV24-1	TRBJ2-1	NA	NA	CATSDPLRNEQFF	TGTGCCACCAGTGATCCCCTAAGGAATGAGCAGTTCTTC
TRBV27	TRBJ1-4	NA	TRBD1	CASSPHRGRGEKLFF	TGTGCCAGCAGTCCCCACAGGGGTCGGGGTGAAAAACTGTTTTTT
TRBV5-1	TRBJ2-2	NA	TRBD2	CASKGVGLALNTGELFF	TGCGCCAGCAAGGGGGTCGGACTAGCCCTCAACACCGGGGAGCTGTTTTTT
TRBV28	TRBJ1-1	NA	NA	CASSLTVGWAFF	TGTGCCAGCAGTTTAACAGTAGGGTGGGCTTTCTTT
TRBV7-9	TRBJ2-7	once	NA	CASSGGRGPSYEQYF	TGTGCCAGCAGCGGGGGCAGGGGTCCCTCCTACGAGCAGTACTTC
TRBV29-1	TRBJ2-3	few	NA	CSVPGLPDTQYF	TGCAGCGTCCCCGGGCTTCCAGATACGCAGTATTTT
TRBV24-1	TRBJ2-5	NA	NA	CATSDAGALQTQYF	TGTGCCACCAGTGATGCAGGGGCCTTGCAGACCCAGTACTTC
TRBV7-2	TRBJ1-5	NA	NA	CASSQRQNSNQPQHF	TGTGCCAGCAGCCAACGACAGAATTCGAATCAGCCCCAGCATTTT
TRBV29-1	TRBJ2-3	NA	NA	CSFMSDSYTDTQYF	TGCAGCTTTATGTCGGACAGTTACACAGATACGCAGTATTTT